This TCR beta chain was obtained from a study of cytotoxic CD8 clonotypes in ibrutinib-treated CLL. Study-wide context: Sequencing produced an average of roughly 280,000 productive templates and 94,082 productive rearrangements per sample. Notes on the study in general: Few clonotypes were public, and these shrank or held steady under treatment. The clonality went up when patients responded to ibrutinib and dropped back toward baseline at progression.

Cryopreserved PBMCs were the source of approximately 2 micrograms of genomic DNA, which went to TCR beta libraries. With regard to this clone: Its specificity is unknown.

This table comes from immunoSEQ multiplex PCR, and its TCRdb copy is limited to in-frame clones, with some not included. The sample includes hundreds of thousands of clones, just under 80% of them seen just once. This receptor was obtained from a human donor with chronic lymphocytic leukemia. The specimen comprised PBMCs, sampled before ibrutinib treatment.

In DNA, the CDR3 is TGTGCCAGCACCGAATACAGGGGTGGCTACACCTTC. This translates into CASTEYRGGYTF. The chain employs TRBV28 and TRBJ1-2, with 7 bases that match TRBD1. Germline V lookup: CDR1 MDHEN, CDR2 SYDVKM. Trimming removed 7 bases from V and 7 bases from J; junction bases left unmatched: 6. CDR3 length equals 12 residues.